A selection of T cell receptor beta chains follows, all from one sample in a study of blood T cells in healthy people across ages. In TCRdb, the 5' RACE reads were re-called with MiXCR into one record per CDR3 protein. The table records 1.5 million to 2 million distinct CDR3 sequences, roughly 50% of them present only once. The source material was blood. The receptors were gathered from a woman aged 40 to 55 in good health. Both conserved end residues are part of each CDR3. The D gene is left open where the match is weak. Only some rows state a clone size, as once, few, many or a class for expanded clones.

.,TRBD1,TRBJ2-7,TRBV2,TGTGCCGGCAGAGACAGGGCCTACGAGCAGTACTTC,CAGRDRAYEQYF
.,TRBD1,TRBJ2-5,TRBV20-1,TGCAGTGCTAGGGGGCCCGGGACAGGGGGTGAATACAGTATGGAGACCCAGTACTTC,CSARGPGTGGEYSMETQYF
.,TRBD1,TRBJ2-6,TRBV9,TGTACCAGCACCCCGGGACAGGGGTACTCTGGGGCCAACGTCCTGACTTTC,CTSTPGQGYSGANVLTF
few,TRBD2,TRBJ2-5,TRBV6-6,TGTGCCAGCAGTTACGGTGGCGGGGGGCGTCGCGGAGAGACCCAGTACTTC,CASSYGGGGRRGETQYF
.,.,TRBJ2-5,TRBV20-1,TGCAGTGCGGCAACAGGGCGCCAAGAGACCCAGTACTTC,CSAATGRQETQYF
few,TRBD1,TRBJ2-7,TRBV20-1,TGCAGTGCTAGATACAGGGGGTACGACGAGCAGTACTTC,CSARYRGYDEQYF
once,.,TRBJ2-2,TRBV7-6,TGTGCCAGCAGCTTAGTTCCCCAGTCGTACACAACGAACACCGGGGAGCTGTTTTTT,CASSLVPQSYTTNTGELFF
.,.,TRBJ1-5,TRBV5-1,TGCGCCAGCAGAGCCGGGCCGGGCAATCAGCCCCAGCATTTT,CASRAGPGNQPQHF
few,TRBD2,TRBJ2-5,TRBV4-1,TGCGCCAGCAGCCAAGGGGGAGCGGGGGCCTGGATTAGTCAAGAGACCCAGTACTTC,CASSQGGAGAWISQETQYF
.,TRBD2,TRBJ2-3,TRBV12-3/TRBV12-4,TGTGCCAGCGTCGAGCGGGGGCTCAGCACAGATACGCAGTATTTT,CASVERGLSTDTQYF
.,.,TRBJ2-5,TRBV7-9,TGTGCCAGCAGCTTAGCGCTAACGAGTACTGATGAGACCCAGTACTTC,CASSLALTSTDETQYF
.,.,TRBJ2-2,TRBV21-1,TGTGCCAGCAGCCCTAAACCTGGACCCGGGGAGCTGTTTTTT,CASSPKPGPGELFF
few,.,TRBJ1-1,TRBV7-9,TGTGCCAGCAGCTTATTAACAGGGAGAGCTTTCTTT,CASSLLTGRAFF
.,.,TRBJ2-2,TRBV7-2,TGTGCCAGCAGCTTAGGGGCAGGGAGGTCCACCGGGGAGCTGTTTTTT,CASSLGAGRSTGELFF
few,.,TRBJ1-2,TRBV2,TGTGCCAGCAGTGACGAGGGGCTGGAATATGGCTACACCTTC,CASSDEGLEYGYTF
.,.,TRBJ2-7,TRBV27,TGTGCCAGCAGTTTTACACCTTCTGGCGAGCAGTACTTC,CASSFTPSGEQYF
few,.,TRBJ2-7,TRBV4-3,TGCGCCAGCAGCCTGACTAGAGGCGTTACCCAGTACTTC,CASSLTRGVTQYF
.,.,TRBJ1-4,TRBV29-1,TGCAGCGTGGGTCCGGGGGCTAGCCTAGGGAAACTGTTTTTT,CSVGPGASLGKLFF
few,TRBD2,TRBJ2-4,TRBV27,TGTGCCAGCGCTAGCGGAGGCATTCAGTACTTC,CASASGGIQYF
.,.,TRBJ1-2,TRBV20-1,TGCAGTGCTAGAGACCCAGCTAACTATGGCTACACCTTC,CSARDPANYGYTF
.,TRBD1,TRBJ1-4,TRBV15,TGTGCCACCAGCAGGGACAGGGTGGGAGACGAAAAACTGTTTTTT,CATSRDRVGDEKLFF
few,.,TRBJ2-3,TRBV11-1,TGTGCCAGCAGCCTAATCTCCAGCAACAGTCCCCTGCAGTATTTT,CASSLISSNSPLQYF
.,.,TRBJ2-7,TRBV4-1,TGCGCCAGCAGCCAAATGCCCAGGGCGCCCTACGAGCAGTACTTC,CASSQMPRAPYEQYF
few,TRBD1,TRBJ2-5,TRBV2,TGTGCCAGCAGGGGACAGTCCCAAGAGACCCAGTACTTC,CASRGQSQETQYF
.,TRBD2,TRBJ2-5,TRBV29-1,TGCAGCGTTGAAAGTAGCGGGGGGGGGACCCAGTACTTC,CSVESSGGGTQYF
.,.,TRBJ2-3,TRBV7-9,TGTGCCAGCAGCTTAGGGGACGTTGGTGCGACGGATACGCAGTATTTT,CASSLGDVGATDTQYF